A selection of T cell receptor beta chains follows, all from one sample in a study of T-cell reconstitution after alpha-beta-depleted transplantation in children. MiXCR, applied by TCRdb to the PCR reads, yields one record per CDR3 protein. This table has approximately 630,000 distinct CDR3 sequences, around 13% appearing once. Sequenced material: PBMCs, taken before TCRalphabeta/CD19-depleted stem cell transplant. These receptors originate from a girl under 10 years old with congenital amegakaryocytic thrombocytopenia, due to receive a stem cell transplant. CDR3s include the opening cysteine and the closing phenylalanine or tryptophan. Each record gives: clone size, D gene, J gene, V gene, CDR3 protein, CDR3 DNA. The D gene is left open where the match is weak. Some rows have no size entry. The others give once, few or many, or a class for an expanded clone.

few	.	TRBJ1-1	TRBV20-1	CSARGFSASPEAFF	TGCAGTGCTAGAGGCTTTTCGGCCTCCCCTGAAGCTTTCTTT
.	.	TRBJ2-3	TRBV5-1	CASKDSLTDTQYF	TGCGCCAGCAAGGACAGCCTCACAGATACGCAGTATTTT
many	.	TRBJ2-2	TRBV20-1	CSARDLGYANTGELFF	TGCAGTGCTAGAGATCTGGGATACGCGAACACCGGGGAGCTGTTTTTT
few	TRBD1	TRBJ2-5	TRBV27	CASSYDRGQETQYF	TGTGCCAGCAGCTACGACAGGGGCCAAGAGACCCAGTACTTC
many	.	TRBJ2-1	TRBV11-2	CASTQLDGGLYNEQFF	TGTGCCAGCACGCAATTAGACGGGGGGCTTTACAATGAGCAGTTCTTC
many	TRBD2	TRBJ2-7	TRBV11-2	CASSSRLAAYEQYF	TGTGCCAGCAGCTCTAGACTAGCGGCCTACGAGCAGTACTTC
many	.	TRBJ2-1	TRBV20-1	CSAIRDWNNEQFF	TGCAGTGCCATCCGGGACTGGAACAATGAGCAGTTCTTC
many	.	TRBJ1-2	TRBV12-3/TRBV12-4	CASSPHLRGYTF	TGTGCCAGCAGCCCTCACTTACGTGGCTACACCTTC
many	TRBD1	TRBJ1-1	TRBV19	CAIQGVGTEAFF	TGTGCCATCCAGGGGGTGGGCACTGAAGCTTTCTTT
few	TRBD2	TRBJ2-3	TRBV9	CASSSRGGGRRNTDTQYF	TGTGCCAGCAGCTCCAGAGGTGGCGGGAGGAGGAACACAGATACGCAGTATTTT
.	.	TRBJ2-6	TRBV19	CASSIGAPGANVLTF	TGTGCCAGTAGTATAGGGGCTCCTGGGGCCAACGTCCTGACTTTC